This T cell receptor (beta chain) originates from a study of blood T cell repertoires in COVID-19. About the study: COVID-19 samples, acute and convalescent, were from the United States, Italy and Spain. T cells, B-cell-depleted T cells, or PBMCs provided the cDNA or gDNA that served as material.

Source study methods: Using reference gene primer amplification, nucleated cell counts were estimated. Libraries were prepared by immunoSEQ multiplex PCR; TCRdb keeps only in-frame clonotypes and omits some of them. From that table come the V and J calls and clone size; the DNA was used to work out D and trimming. The sample includes about 100,000 clones, 85% to 95% of them seen just once. The CDR3 consists of 17 residues. The junction had 8 bases not matched to a gene; V was cut back by 1 base and J by 2 bases. Germline V gene lookup returns CDR1 SGHTA and CDR2 FQGTGA. The V and J genes are TRBV7-3 and TRBJ1-1; 9 nucleotides line up with TRBD1. Sequenced material: peripheral blood. The clonotype comes from a woman aged 30 to 39 with acute or convalescent COVID-19. CDR3: CASSLRPGQGLNTEAFF. In DNA, the CDR3 is TGTGCCAGCAGCTTAAGACCGGGACAGGGACTAAACACTGAAGCTTTCTTT. Based on the CDR3 plus reference TRBV7-3 and TRBJ1-1, the full variable domain is GAGVSQTPSNKVTEKGKYVELRCDPISGHTALYWYRQSLGQGPEFLIYFQGTGAADDSGLPNDRFFAVRPEGSVSTLKIQRTERGDSAVYLCASSLRPGQGLNTEAFFGQGTRLTVV.